This is a list of T cell receptor beta chains from one sample in a study of blood T cell repertoires in COVID-19. Produced via immunoSEQ multiplex PCR; TCRdb's table is partial and in-frame only. The table has more than 150,000 clones, about 86% seen once; the top ten hold roughly 7%. The specimen sequenced was peripheral blood. The receptors shown here come from a man between 50 and 59 years old with active or convalescent COVID-19. CDR3s include the opening cysteine and the closing phenylalanine or tryptophan. Each record gives: J gene, V gene, D gene, CDR3 protein. The D gene is left open where the match is weak.

J: TRBJ2-7
V: TRBV6-6
D: -
CDR3: CASSRNDRRSSYEQYF

J: TRBJ2-5
V: TRBV3-1/TRBV3-2
D: TRBD2
CDR3: CASSRAGTTKTQYF

J: TRBJ2-5
V: TRBV15
D: TRBD2
CDR3: CATSRDLILAGLAGPQETQYF

J: TRBJ2-3
V: TRBV19
D: TRBD2
CDR3: CASSMVAASGSTDTQYF

J: TRBJ1-2
V: TRBV14
D: -
CDR3: CASSLGGYGYTF

J: TRBJ1-1
V: TRBV18
D: TRBD1
CDR3: CASSTRTGGLTAFF

J: TRBJ2-5
V: TRBV9
D: -
CDR3: CASSSRPRAEETQYF

J: TRBJ2-1
V: TRBV2
D: TRBD1
CDR3: CASSEEGGTGSLF

J: TRBJ2-1
V: TRBV19
D: TRBD2
CDR3: CASSIGGGLAANNEQFF

J: TRBJ2-7
V: TRBV4-3
D: TRBD2
CDR3: CASSQDRTSEFYEQYF

J: TRBJ1-1
V: TRBV7-8
D: -
CDR3: CASSTRTVWNTEAFF

J: TRBJ2-5
V: TRBV9
D: TRBD2
CDR3: CASSQAGGRSGETQYF

J: TRBJ1-5
V: TRBV18
D: -
CDR3: CASSRGTQSNQPQHF

J: TRBJ1-2
V: TRBV5-4
D: -
CDR3: CASSFDGRGYPYYTF

J: TRBJ2-5
V: TRBV3-1/TRBV3-2
D: TRBD1
CDR3: CASSQNRGTQETQYF

J: TRBJ1-5
V: TRBV4-3
D: TRBD1
CDR3: CAASRGARGQPQHF

J: TRBJ2-1
V: TRBV7-8
D: TRBD1
CDR3: CASIRGGQGAYNEQFF

J: TRBJ1-3
V: TRBV19
D: TRBD1
CDR3: CASSRGGFSNTIYF

J: TRBJ2-7
V: TRBV7-9
D: -
CDR3: CASSPRTVSYEQYF

J: TRBJ2-6
V: TRBV5-1
D: -
CDR3: CASSAAPGANVLTF

J: TRBJ1-2
V: TRBV5-4
D: -
CDR3: CASSLEAQGPAGYTF

J: TRBJ2-1
V: TRBV7-6
D: -
CDR3: CASSLEGLTYNEQFF

J: TRBJ1-5
V: TRBV24-1
D: -
CDR3: CATSEPEGAPHQPQHF

J: TRBJ2-7
V: TRBV7-2
D: -
CDR3: CASSLFPSGEQYF

J: TRBJ1-5
V: TRBV4-3
D: -
CDR3: CASSQALAGNQPQHF

J: TRBJ1-1
V: TRBV6-4
D: -
CDR3: CASSDRGGTEAFF